A selection of T cell receptor beta chains follows, all from one sample in a study of blood T cell repertoires in COVID-19. Assay: immunoSEQ multiplex PCR; the TCRdb copy retains only in-frame clones and omits some. The data hold approximately 100,000 clones, with around 88% observed a single time. The specimen sequenced was peripheral blood. All receptors derive from a human donor in a cohort sampled during active COVID-19. Each CDR3 is given with its conserved first and last residue. D genes are given only for firm matches. Only part of the rows carry a size: once, few, many, or a class if the clone is expanded.

cdr3_nt: TGCAGCGTTGAGGGACTAGCGGGGGACTATACCTACGAGCAGTACTTC; cdr3_aa: CSVEGLAGDYTYEQYF; clone_size: .; v_call: TRBV29-1; j_call: TRBJ2-7; d_call: TRBD2
cdr3_nt: TGTGCCAGCAGTTACGATTTGAGGCTTCTCACAGATACGCAGTATTTT; cdr3_aa: CASSYDLRLLTDTQYF; clone_size: .; v_call: TRBV6-2/TRBV6-3; j_call: TRBJ2-3; d_call: .
cdr3_nt: TGTGCCAGCAGCTTAGAGGGACTAGCATCCGCCGGGGAGCTGTTTTTT; cdr3_aa: CASSLEGLASAGELFF; clone_size: .; v_call: TRBV7-9; j_call: TRBJ2-2; d_call: TRBD2
cdr3_nt: TGTGCCAGCTCACCTTCGGGACAGGGAAACACTGAAGCTTTCTTT; cdr3_aa: CASSPSGQGNTEAFF; clone_size: few; v_call: TRBV18; j_call: TRBJ1-1; d_call: TRBD1
cdr3_nt: TGTGCCAGCTCACCTTCAGGAGGCACTGAAGCTTTCTTT; cdr3_aa: CASSPSGGTEAFF; clone_size: .; v_call: TRBV18; j_call: TRBJ1-1; d_call: .
cdr3_nt: TGTGCCTGGAGTATATGGGGGCGCGGAAGGGCTGAAAAACTGTTTTTT; cdr3_aa: CAWSIWGRGRAEKLFF; clone_size: .; v_call: TRBV30; j_call: TRBJ1-4; d_call: .
cdr3_nt: TGCAGCGTTGCTCGCGGGAGCTATGAGCAGTTCTTC; cdr3_aa: CSVARGSYEQFF; clone_size: .; v_call: TRBV29-1; j_call: TRBJ2-1; d_call: TRBD2
cdr3_nt: TGCGCCAGCAGCCTCTTAGGGCAGGGGGCAATGGGTACTGAAGCTTTCTTT; cdr3_aa: CASSLLGQGAMGTEAFF; clone_size: .; v_call: TRBV4-1; j_call: TRBJ1-1; d_call: TRBD1
cdr3_nt: TGTGCCAGCAGGCGCTCCTACAATGAGCAGTTCTTC; cdr3_aa: CASRRSYNEQFF; clone_size: once; v_call: TRBV27; j_call: TRBJ2-1; d_call: .
cdr3_nt: TGTGCCAGCAGCTTACACAGATTGGTAGAGACCCAGTACTTC; cdr3_aa: CASSLHRLVETQYF; clone_size: once; v_call: TRBV5-8; j_call: TRBJ2-5; d_call: .
cdr3_nt: TGCAGCGCCGGACAGGAGAAAAATTCACCCCTCCACTTT; cdr3_aa: CSAGQEKNSPLHF; clone_size: .; v_call: TRBV29-1; j_call: TRBJ1-6; d_call: TRBD1
cdr3_nt: TGTGCCAGCAGCGAACGACAGGGCTATGGCTACACCTTC; cdr3_aa: CASSERQGYGYTF; clone_size: once; v_call: TRBV7-6; j_call: TRBJ1-2; d_call: TRBD1
cdr3_nt: TGTGCCTGGAGTCGTGGACAGGGCGGATTCTATCAGCCCCAGCATTTT; cdr3_aa: CAWSRGQGGFYQPQHF; clone_size: .; v_call: TRBV30; j_call: TRBJ1-5; d_call: TRBD1
cdr3_nt: TGTGCCACCAGTGATCGGACAGGGACAGATACGCAGTATTTT; cdr3_aa: CATSDRTGTDTQYF; clone_size: .; v_call: TRBV24-1; j_call: TRBJ2-3; d_call: TRBD1
cdr3_nt: TGTGCCAGCAGCTTCGTGGGCAGGGCATCCTACGAGCAGTACTTC; cdr3_aa: CASSFVGRASYEQYF; clone_size: few; v_call: TRBV5-6; j_call: TRBJ2-7; d_call: .
cdr3_nt: TGCGCCAGCAGCTTAGCGGGAAACAATGAGCAGTTCTTC; cdr3_aa: CASSLAGNNEQFF; clone_size: once; v_call: TRBV5-1; j_call: TRBJ2-1; d_call: TRBD2
cdr3_nt: TGTGCCAGCAGCCTGAGGAGGGGGGGCCCCTCTAGCACAGATACGCAGTATTTT; cdr3_aa: CASSLRRGGPSSTDTQYF; clone_size: .; v_call: TRBV9; j_call: TRBJ2-3; d_call: .
cdr3_nt: TGCGCCAGCAGCCCAAGAAGGGGGACGGAGATCGGTTCGCGAAACACCATATATTTT; cdr3_aa: CASSPRRGTEIGSRNTIYF; clone_size: .; v_call: TRBV4-1; j_call: TRBJ1-3; d_call: .
cdr3_nt: TGTGCCAGCAGCAGGGAGGGGAACACAGGGGGCAAGACCCAGTACTTC; cdr3_aa: CASSREGNTGGKTQYF; clone_size: .; v_call: TRBV27; j_call: TRBJ2-5; d_call: TRBD1
cdr3_nt: TGTGCCAGCTCACCCCCGGGAGGGGTATATGGAAACACCATATATTTT; cdr3_aa: CASSPPGGVYGNTIYF; clone_size: .; v_call: TRBV18; j_call: TRBJ1-3; d_call: .
cdr3_nt: TGCGCCAGCAGTGAGGCGGGCCTTTGGACCGGGGAGCTGTTTTTT; cdr3_aa: CASSEAGLWTGELFF; clone_size: .; v_call: TRBV10-2; j_call: TRBJ2-2; d_call: .
cdr3_nt: TGTGCCAGCAGTTTATCACCCGGGGGACTCTCCTACAATGAGCAGTTCTTC; cdr3_aa: CASSLSPGGLSYNEQFF; clone_size: .; v_call: TRBV27; j_call: TRBJ2-1; d_call: .
cdr3_nt: TGTGCCAGCAGCTTAGGACAGGGGGAGTACTATGGCTACACCTTC; cdr3_aa: CASSLGQGEYYGYTF; clone_size: .; v_call: TRBV7-8; j_call: TRBJ1-2; d_call: TRBD1
cdr3_nt: TGTGCCACCAGGCTAACAGTTGAAAAACTGTTTTTT; cdr3_aa: CATRLTVEKLFF; clone_size: .; v_call: TRBV2; j_call: TRBJ1-4; d_call: .
cdr3_nt: TGTGCCAGTAGTATCAGGGTTCCCCTTTTGAACACTGAAGCTTTCTTT; cdr3_aa: CASSIRVPLLNTEAFF; clone_size: .; v_call: TRBV19; j_call: TRBJ1-1; d_call: .
cdr3_nt: TGTGCCAGCAGCTTAGTGACTTCCAATGAGCAGTTCTTC; cdr3_aa: CASSLVTSNEQFF; clone_size: .; v_call: TRBV7-9; j_call: TRBJ2-1; d_call: .
cdr3_nt: TGTGCCAGCAAGGGAGGCGTGGGGAGTACGGACAATGAGCAGTTCTTC; cdr3_aa: CASKGGVGSTDNEQFF; clone_size: .; v_call: TRBV27; j_call: TRBJ2-1; d_call: .
cdr3_nt: TGCGCCAGCAGCTCCCGGGGGACAGATAATTCACCCCTCCACTTT; cdr3_aa: CASSSRGTDNSPLHF; clone_size: .; v_call: TRBV5-1; j_call: TRBJ1-6; d_call: TRBD1
cdr3_nt: TGCGCCAGCAGTGGTGGGACAGGGGGGCCTAACACTGAAGCTTTCTTT; cdr3_aa: CASSGGTGGPNTEAFF; clone_size: .; v_call: TRBV10-2; j_call: TRBJ1-1; d_call: TRBD1
cdr3_nt: TGTGCCAGCTCCTACGGGGGGATGAGTAACTATGGCTACACCTTC; cdr3_aa: CASSYGGMSNYGYTF; clone_size: .; v_call: TRBV18; j_call: TRBJ1-2; d_call: .
cdr3_nt: TGTGCCAGCAGCTTTACGCTACCGCCCCTAGCGGCCTCCAATGAGCAGTTCTTC; cdr3_aa: CASSFTLPPLAASNEQFF; clone_size: .; v_call: TRBV7-9; j_call: TRBJ2-1; d_call: TRBD2
cdr3_nt: TGCAGCGTTGATGGTGGGCTAGCGGGACGGAATGAGCAGTTCTTC; cdr3_aa: CSVDGGLAGRNEQFF; clone_size: .; v_call: TRBV29-1; j_call: TRBJ2-1; d_call: TRBD2
cdr3_nt: TGTGCCAGCAGTCCACTAGCGGGAGGCACCCAGTACTTC; cdr3_aa: CASSPLAGGTQYF; clone_size: .; v_call: TRBV2; j_call: TRBJ2-5; d_call: TRBD2
cdr3_nt: TGTGCCAGCAGCTTAGTCGGCAGACTAGCGGGGGGCACAGATACGCAGTATTTT; cdr3_aa: CASSLVGRLAGGTDTQYF; clone_size: .; v_call: TRBV13; j_call: TRBJ2-3; d_call: TRBD2
cdr3_nt: TGTGCCAGCAGCCCCGACTCGAGCTCCTACAATGAGCAGTTCTTC; cdr3_aa: CASSPDSSSYNEQFF; clone_size: .; v_call: TRBV5-5; j_call: TRBJ2-1; d_call: .
cdr3_nt: TGTGCCAGCAGTGAAGGAGTAGCGGGAGGGCGGGAGCAGTACTTC; cdr3_aa: CASSEGVAGGREQYF; clone_size: .; v_call: TRBV6-1; j_call: TRBJ2-7; d_call: TRBD2
cdr3_nt: TGCAGCGTTGAAGATAACAGGGCTAACTATGGCTACACCTTC; cdr3_aa: CSVEDNRANYGYTF; clone_size: .; v_call: TRBV29-1; j_call: TRBJ1-2; d_call: .
cdr3_nt: TGTGCCAGCAGTCAGGACAGGGGCCAGCCCCAGCATTTT; cdr3_aa: CASSQDRGQPQHF; clone_size: .; v_call: TRBV12-3/TRBV12-4; j_call: TRBJ1-5; d_call: TRBD1
cdr3_nt: TGTGCCAGCAGCTTGTGGGGGCCGTATACAAACACTGAAGCTTTCTTT; cdr3_aa: CASSLWGPYTNTEAFF; clone_size: .; v_call: TRBV5-6; j_call: TRBJ1-1; d_call: .
cdr3_nt: TGTGCCAGCAGGGGGACAGGGTGGGCGCCCCAGCATTTT; cdr3_aa: CASRGTGWAPQHF; clone_size: .; v_call: TRBV27; j_call: TRBJ1-5; d_call: TRBD1
cdr3_nt: TGTGCCAGCAGTCTGAGTTCTGGAAACACCATATATTTT; cdr3_aa: CASSLSSGNTIYF; clone_size: few; v_call: TRBV27; j_call: TRBJ1-3; d_call: .
cdr3_nt: TGTGCCAGCACACCGGGGGGCTATGGCTACACCTTC; cdr3_aa: CASTPGGYGYTF; clone_size: .; v_call: TRBV19; j_call: TRBJ1-2; d_call: .
cdr3_nt: TGTGCCAGCAGCATAGGTCCCAGGACAGATACGCAGTATTTT; cdr3_aa: CASSIGPRTDTQYF; clone_size: .; v_call: TRBV9; j_call: TRBJ2-3; d_call: .
cdr3_nt: TGTGCCAGCAGCGTAGTAAATAACTATGGCTACACCTTC; cdr3_aa: CASSVVNNYGYTF; clone_size: .; v_call: TRBV9; j_call: TRBJ1-2; d_call: .
cdr3_nt: TGTGCCAGCAGCCTTACCGGACTAGCGGGAGGGCTGAATGAGCAGTTCTTC; cdr3_aa: CASSLTGLAGGLNEQFF; clone_size: .; v_call: TRBV11-2; j_call: TRBJ2-1; d_call: TRBD2
cdr3_nt: TGTGCCAGCAGCCTTCGAGCCGGGACAGGATACGAGCAGTACTTC; cdr3_aa: CASSLRAGTGYEQYF; clone_size: .; v_call: TRBV3-1/TRBV3-2; j_call: TRBJ2-7; d_call: TRBD1
cdr3_nt: TGTGCCAGCAGGAGCACCCTCGGGACAGGGCCGTATGGCTACACCTTC; cdr3_aa: CASRSTLGTGPYGYTF; clone_size: .; v_call: TRBV27; j_call: TRBJ1-2; d_call: TRBD1
cdr3_nt: TGCGCCAGCAGCTTGGGGCAGGGTAATCCGAATGGCTACACCTTC; cdr3_aa: CASSLGQGNPNGYTF; clone_size: .; v_call: TRBV5-1; j_call: TRBJ1-2; d_call: .
cdr3_nt: TGTGCCAGCAGTGAAGCAGGACTAGCGGGTAACAATGAGCAGTTCTTC; cdr3_aa: CASSEAGLAGNNEQFF; clone_size: .; v_call: TRBV28; j_call: TRBJ2-1; d_call: TRBD2
cdr3_nt: TGTGCCAGCAGCCAAGTTTCGGGAGGGCCTGATGAGCAGTACTTC; cdr3_aa: CASSQVSGGPDEQYF; clone_size: .; v_call: TRBV3-1/TRBV3-2; j_call: TRBJ2-7; d_call: TRBD2
cdr3_nt: TGTGCCAGCAGCTTTCCTGACAGCCCCTACGAGCAGTACTTC; cdr3_aa: CASSFPDSPYEQYF; clone_size: few; v_call: TRBV11-2; j_call: TRBJ2-7; d_call: .
cdr3_nt: TGTGCCAGCAGCCAGGCAGGGAGGGCGGGGAATGAAAAACTGTTTTTT; cdr3_aa: CASSQAGRAGNEKLFF; clone_size: .; v_call: TRBV3-1/TRBV3-2; j_call: TRBJ1-4; d_call: .
cdr3_nt: TGTGCCATCAGTGAGTTCGGCGGGGAGCTGTTTTTT; cdr3_aa: CAISEFGGELFF; clone_size: .; v_call: TRBV10-3; j_call: TRBJ2-2; d_call: .
cdr3_nt: TGTGCCAGCTCACCACTTAAAGGGACAGGGTTGGCACAGCCCCAGCATTTT; cdr3_aa: CASSPLKGTGLAQPQHF; clone_size: .; v_call: TRBV18; j_call: TRBJ1-5; d_call: TRBD1